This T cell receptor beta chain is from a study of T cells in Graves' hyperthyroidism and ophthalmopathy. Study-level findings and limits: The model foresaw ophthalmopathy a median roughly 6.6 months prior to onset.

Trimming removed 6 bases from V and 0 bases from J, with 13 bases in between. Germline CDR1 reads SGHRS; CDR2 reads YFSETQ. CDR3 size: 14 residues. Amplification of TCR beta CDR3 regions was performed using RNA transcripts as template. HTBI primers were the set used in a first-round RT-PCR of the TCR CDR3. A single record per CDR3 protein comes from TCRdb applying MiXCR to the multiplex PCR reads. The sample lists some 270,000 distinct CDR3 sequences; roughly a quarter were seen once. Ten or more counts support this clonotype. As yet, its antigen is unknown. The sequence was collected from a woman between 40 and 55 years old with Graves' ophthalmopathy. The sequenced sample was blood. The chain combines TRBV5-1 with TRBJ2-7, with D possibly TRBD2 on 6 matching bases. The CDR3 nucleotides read TGCGCCAGCAAGCTGGGGGGTAGCTCCTACGAGCAGTACTTC. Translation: CASKLGGSSYEQYF.